The clone carrying this TCR beta chain was counted between two and nine times. Its antigen is currently unknown. The sample is drawn from a study of blood T cells in healthy people across ages. Study-wide points: Estimated diversity across one million T cells was deemed an underestimate. The unknown donor CMV status may have confounded expanded clonotype changes. Compared with aged donors, long-lived donors showed fewer expanded clones, suggesting selection.

A second PCR of 7 to 11 cycles used a sample-barcoded 5' primer and a J-beta primer mix. Each of the cDNA molecules was tagged by a template-switch adaptor with 12 random nucleotides. TCRdb reprocessed the 5' RACE reads via MiXCR and lists one record per CDR3 protein. The data hold under 850,000 distinct CDR3 sequences, with roughly 35% observed a single time. The CDR3 contains 15 residues. Germline V lookup: CDR1 LGHDT, CDR2 YNNKEL (reference sequence). Trimming at V came to 4 bases and at J to 5 bases, leaving 5 bases not matched to a gene. The chain is built from TRBV3-1 and TRBJ2-1, with 10 bases identical to TRBD2. This receptor was taken from a man aged 18 to 29 in good health. Material: blood. For the CDR3, the DNA is TGTGCCAGCAGCCCCGGGACTAGCGACAACAATGAGCAGTTCTTC. Amino acid sequence: CASSPGTSDNNEQFF.